The 9 T cell receptor beta chains presented below share a single source sample, sequenced in a study of OX40 agonist ivuxolimab in advanced cancers. Receptor amplification or capture employed the immunoSEQ multiplex PCR assay. TCRdb provides this immuneACCESS table in a form limited to in-frame rearrangements. Some clones are lacking; in checked studies, under half of them reflect an unresolved V gene, and why the rest are absent is not known. This sample holds about 50,000 clones; roughly 89% were observed only once. The ten largest clones capture around 6% of the sample. The material sequenced was CD4+ or CD8+ T cells sorted from blood, taken in a trial of the OX40 agonist ivuxolimab. These receptors all stem from an adult with an advanced solid tumor such as melanoma, head and neck, liver or kidney cancer.

Only a few counts were recorded for this clone. The chain is built from TRBV11-2 and TRBJ2-7, with D uncertain. The CDR3 runs to 13 residues. V lost 4 bases and J lost 3, with 10 bases in between. The germline V gene has CDR1 SGHAT and CDR2 FQNNGV. The CDR3 loop reads CASSYQPLYEQYV. Written as DNA, the CDR3 is TGTGCCAGCAGCTACCAACCCCTCTACGAGCAGTACGTC.

The chain has TRBV27 and TRBJ2-7, with D maybe TRBD1 (5 bases). This CDR3 has 17 amino acids. Between the trimmed V and J ends, which lost 5 bases and 3 bases, there was a span of 23 bases. In germline, CDR1 is MNHEY, CDR2 SMNVEV (reference sequence). The CDR3 loop is CASSLIAPGQGHYEQYV. As DNA, the CDR3 is TGTGCCAGCAGTCTTATTGCCCCTGGGCAGGGCCACTACGAGCAGTACGTC.

This clone was counted a single time. The chain links TRBV7-6 to TRBJ2-1; possibly TRBD2 for D (6 bases). The CDR3 sequence is 15 residues long. Per the germline V gene, CDR1 is SGHVS and CDR2 is FNYEAQ. V gave up 10 bases and J gave up 0 bases, with 16 bases separating them. CDR3 in amino acids: CATAPSASSYNEQFF. The CDR3 DNA is TGTGCCACCGCACCTAGCGCCAGCTCCTACAATGAGCAGTTCTTC.

This chain joins TRBV7-6 and TRBJ2-1, with 7 bases identical to TRBD2. V shed 5 bases, J shed 9 bases, and the junction held 7 bases outside the gene matches. The CDR3 has 13 residues. Germline V gene sequence: CDR1 SGHVS, CDR2 FNYEAQ. This CDR3 is CASSLGGLAEQFF. In nucleotides, the CDR3 is TGTGCCAGCAGCCTGGGAGGGCTCGCTGAGCAGTTCTTC.

This chain connects TRBV7-2 to TRBJ2-1; 8 nucleotides agree with TRBD2. The CDR3 contains 14 residues. CDR1 SGHTA and CDR2 FQGNSA come from the germline V gene. With 4 bases clipped from V and 7 bases from J, the junction kept 6 bases outside the gene matches. The CDR3 DNA reads as TGTGCCAGCAGCTGGAAGCGGGAGAATAATGAGCAGTTCTTC. Translated, it gives CASSWKRENNEQFF.

V gene TRBV9 combines with J gene TRBJ2-7, with D possibly called TRBD1 or TRBD2 (5 bases each). The length of the CDR3 is 14 residues. Germline assignment: CDR1 SGDLS and CDR2 YYNGEE. The germline V and J ends were trimmed by 4 bases and 3 bases, with 14 bases remaining between them. The CDR3 DNA sequence: TGTGCCAGCAGCCCCCGGGGCAGGGACTACGAGCAGTACTTC. Its protein is CASSPRGRDYEQYF.

The CDR3 nucleotides are TGTGCCAGCAGCCTTGACAGTTCCGGGGCCAACGTCCTGACTTTC. This encodes CASSLDSSGANVLTF. The chain has TRBV27 and TRBJ2-6, with D tentatively TRBD1 (5 bases). The germline V gene has CDR1 MNHEY and CDR2 SMNVEV (reference sequence). Between the trimmed V and J ends, which lost 6 bases and 4 bases, there was a span of 13 bases. The CDR3 covers 15 residues.

The genes are TRBV15 and TRBJ2-3; 9 nucleotides line up with TRBD2. This CDR3 contains 17 residues. The V gene end was trimmed by 3 bases and the J gene end by 5 bases; junction bases not matched to a gene: 12. CDR1 LNHNV and CDR2 YYDKDF come from the germline V gene (reference sequence). Here the CDR3 reads CATSSWPSGTPQDTQYF. The CDR3 DNA reads TGTGCCACCAGCAGTTGGCCTAGCGGGACCCCCCAAGATACGCAGTATTTT.

A few counts support this clone. The chain joins TRBV4-1 to TRBJ2-1; D perhaps matches TRBD2 (6 bases). Trimming took 5 bases from V and 3 from J, leaving 8 bases between them. Germline-derived CDR1 and CDR2 are MGHRA and YSYEKL. CDR3 length: 13 residues. The CDR3 nucleotides are TGCGCCAGCAGCTTGGGACTCTACAATGAGCAGTTCTTC. Residues: CASSLGLYNEQFF.